What follows are 2 T cell receptor beta chains derived from one specimen sequenced in a study of chemoradiotherapy in HPV16-positive cancers. Profiled with immunoSEQ multiplex PCR; TCRdb holds only in-frame clones, not every one. Here the sample spans roughly 17,000 clones, 85% to 95% being singletons. The sample in question was blood, obtained from a patient who underwent chemoradiotherapy. The source is a human donor with HPV-associated anogenital cancer.

The chain carries TRBV5-1 and TRBJ2-7; D gene unclear. V was cut by 0 bases and J by 4 bases, with 2 bases left in between. The CDR3 covers 11 residues. Germline CDR1 reads SGHRS; CDR2 reads YFSETQ. This CDR3 is CASSLEYEQYF. Here the CDR3 DNA reads TGCGCCAGCAGCTTGGAGTACGAGCAGTACTTC.

The rearrangement joins TRBV5-4 to TRBJ1-6, with 7 bases identical to TRBD1. Germline V CDR1 and CDR2: SGHNT, YYREEE (reference sequence). The CDR3 is made up of 16 amino acids. J was trimmed by 6 bases and V by 4 bases; bases with no gene match: 10. The CDR3 region is CASSMGQPTTNSPLHF. CDR3 in DNA: TGTGCCAGCAGCATGGGACAGCCAACTACTAATTCACCCCTCCACTTT.